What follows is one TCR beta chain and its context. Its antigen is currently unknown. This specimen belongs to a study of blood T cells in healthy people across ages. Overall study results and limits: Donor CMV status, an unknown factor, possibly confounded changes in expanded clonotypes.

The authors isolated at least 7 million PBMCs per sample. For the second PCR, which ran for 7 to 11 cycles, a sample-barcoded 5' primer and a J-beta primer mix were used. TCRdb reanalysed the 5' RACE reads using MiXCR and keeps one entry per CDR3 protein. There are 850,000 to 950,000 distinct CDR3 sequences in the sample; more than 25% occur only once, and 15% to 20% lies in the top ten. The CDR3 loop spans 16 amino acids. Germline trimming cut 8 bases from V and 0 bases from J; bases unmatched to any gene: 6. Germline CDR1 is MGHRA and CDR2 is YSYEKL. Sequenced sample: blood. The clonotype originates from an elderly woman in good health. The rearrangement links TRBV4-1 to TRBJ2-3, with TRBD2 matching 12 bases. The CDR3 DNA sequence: TGCGCCAGCGCGAGGACTAGCGGGGTGAGCACAGATACGCAGTATTTT. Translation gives CASARTSGVSTDTQYF.